This passage covers 12 T cell receptor beta chains from one sample sequenced in a study of shared clonotypes between healthy human individuals. Positive CCR7 selection of CD45RO-negative cells yielded the naive CD8 cells, and terminally differentiated effector memory CD45RA+ cells were excluded. Using immunoSEQ multiplex PCR, the repertoire was profiled, and TCRdb retains in-frame clones only, with some absent. The sample includes roughly 2,000,000 clones, around 95% of them seen just once. The sequenced sample consisted of naive CD8+ T cells from PBMCs. The receptor source for this set is a young man in good health. Some clones in this sample may be carry-over from other donors' samples.

This chain joins TRBV27 and TRBJ2-2; D remains unclear. In germline, CDR1 is MNHEY, CDR2 SMNVEV (reference sequence). The CDR3 has 16 amino acids. Trimming pared 4 bases from V and 3 bases from J, leaving 15 bases between. CDR3 amino acids: CASSYRAIQYTGELFF. CDR3 in DNA: TGTGCCAGCAGTTACCGAGCCATCCAGTACACCGGGGAGCTGTTTTTT.

This chain uses TRBV27 with TRBJ2-4; 7 bases line up with TRBD1. CDR3 length: 14 residues. From germline, CDR1 is MNHEY and CDR2 SMNVEV (reference sequence). Germline trimming cut 5 bases from V and 6 bases from J; bases unmatched to any gene: 7. CDR3 residues: CASSLRDSGNIQYF. The CDR3 DNA follows: TGTGCCAGCAGTCTCCGGGACAGCGGAAACATTCAGTACTTC.

The chain is built from TRBV7-8 and TRBJ1-4; D gene uncertain. V lost 5 bases, J lost 3 bases, and 19 bases lay in between. The CDR3 is made up of 17 amino acids. Germline CDR1 reads SGHVS; CDR2 reads FQNEAQ. The CDR3 spells CASSLHMARESNEKLFF. Here the CDR3 DNA reads TGTGCCAGCAGCCTACATATGGCGCGGGAATCTAATGAAAAACTGTTTTTT. Complete variable domain (other parts from reference TRBV7-8 and TRBJ1-4): GAGVSQSPRYKVAKRGQDVALRCDPISGHVSLFWYQQALGQGPEFLTYFQNEAQLDKSGLPSDRFFAERPEGSVSTLKIQRTQQEDSAVYLCASSLHMARESNEKLFFGSGTQLSVL.

The rearrangement links TRBV2 to TRBJ2-7; possibly TRBD1 for D (5 bases). Germline CDR1 SNHLY, CDR2 FYNNEI. The CDR3 spans 14 residues. Trimming removed 6 bases at V and 5 bases at J, with 17 bases between. CDR3 DNA: TGTGCCAGCAGCCTGACAGAGGTCGGCCACGAGCAGTACTTC. Translated: CASSLTEVGHEQYF.

This clone has just one count. A read error may produce the germline difference seen at one junction end. The V gene is TRBV4-3, the J gene TRBJ1-1; TRBD1 might be the D (5 bases). This CDR3 is built from 16 residues. Germline V gene data show CDR1 as LGHNA and CDR2 as YSLEER. The CDR3 sequence: CTSSQDGEGKNTEAFF. Here the CDR3 DNA reads TGCACCAGCAGCCAAGATGGGGAGGGGAAGAACACTGAAGCTTTCTTT.

This chain uses TRBV28 with TRBJ2-7, with D uncertain. Germline loops: CDR1 MDHEN, CDR2 SYDVKM. Trimming removed 6 bases from V and 2 bases from J, with 11 bases in between. This CDR3 has 13 residues. The CDR3 DNA is TGTGCCAGCAGGGAAGGACGGGCCTACGAGCAGTACTTC. It is translated as CASREGRAYEQYF. The whole variable domain, remainder taken from reference TRBV28 and TRBJ2-7, is DVKVTQSSRYLVKRTGEKVFLECVQDMDHENMFWYRQDPGLGLRLIYFSYDVKMKEKGDIPEGYSVSREKKERFSLILESASTNQTSMYLCASREGRAYEQYFGPGTRLTVT.

The chain combines TRBV5-6 with TRBJ1-2, with 8 bases identical to TRBD1. The CDR3 contains 12 residues. Per germline, CDR1 SGHDT and CDR2 YYEEEE. After removal of 7 bases from V and 5 bases from J, the junction contained 4 bases not matched to a gene. The CDR3 reads CASADRVYGYTF. CDR3 DNA: TGTGCCAGCGCGGACAGGGTGTATGGCTACACCTTC.

The rearrangement uses TRBV5-6 and TRBJ2-7; 7 nucleotides align to TRBD1. This CDR3 has 14 amino acids. Germline V lookup: CDR1 SGHDT, CDR2 YYEEEE. The J segment lost 1 base and the V segment lost 3 bases, leaving 4 bases of the junction unmatched. The CDR3: CASSSYRGSYEQYF. Written as DNA, the CDR3 is TGTGCCAGCAGCTCCTACAGGGGATCCTACGAGCAGTACTTC.

The genes are TRBV15 and TRBJ2-2; D may be TRBD2 (5 bases). V was pared by 0 bases and J by 0 bases, with 11 bases between. The CDR3 spans 17 residues. Germline CDR1 reads LNHNV; CDR2 reads YYDKDF (reference sequence). CDR3 in amino acids: CATSRDYRDTNTGELFF. Here the CDR3 DNA reads TGTGCCACCAGCAGAGATTACCGGGATACGAACACCGGGGAGCTGTTTTTT.

The rearrangement links TRBV28 to TRBJ2-7, with D tentatively TRBD1 (5 bases). Germline-derived CDR1 and CDR2 are MDHEN and SYDVKM. This CDR3 has 13 amino acids. V lost 3 bases, J lost 5 bases, and 11 bases lay in between. The CDR3 DNA sequence: TGTGCCAGCAGTTTTAGGGGATTCCACGAGCAGTACTTC. Translating it yields CASSFRGFHEQYF. Variable domain in full (rest from reference TRBV28 and TRBJ2-7): DVKVTQSSRYLVKRTGEKVFLECVQDMDHENMFWYRQDPGLGLRLIYFSYDVKMKEKGDIPEGYSVSREKKERFSLILESASTNQTSMYLCASSFRGFHEQYFGPGTRLTVT.

The chain links TRBV25-1 to TRBJ2-3; D uncertain. Trimming took off 2 bases at V and 6 bases at J, with 9 bases between the two ends. The CDR3 is made up of 13 amino acids. Per germline, CDR1 MGHDK and CDR2 SYGVNS. The CDR3 DNA is TGTGCCAGCAGTGAAACTGCCAAGGATACGCAGTATTTT. It codes for CASSETAKDTQYF.

V gene TRBV7-8 combines with J gene TRBJ2-2, with D unresolved. The CDR3 has 15 amino acids. V was shortened by 3 bases and J by 6 bases, with 14 bases between the two germline ends. Germline lookup yields CDR1 SGHVS and CDR2 FQNEAQ. The CDR3 DNA sequence: TGTGCCAGCAGCTTCCCTCTAATTGGGTCCGGGGAGCTGTTTTTT. Translated, it gives CASSFPLIGSGELFF.